What follows are 17 T cell receptor beta chains derived from one specimen sequenced in a study of shared clonotypes between healthy human individuals. Sequencing was performed with immunoSEQ multiplex PCR; in TCRdb, only in-frame clones are kept and a portion is missing. The sample holds fewer than 350,000 clones; about nine tenths are singletons and the top ten take roughly 15%. The specimen sequenced was memory CD8+ T cells sorted from blood. Noted subset: CD45RO+ cells pooled with CCR7-negative TemRA cells. Receptors were obtained from a man aged 18 to 30 in good health.

This clone was observed at least ten times. The rearrangement links TRBV27 to TRBJ2-1; D gene unclear. The CDR3 sequence is 11 residues long. V was shortened by 6 bases and J by 6 bases, with 6 bases between the two germline ends. Germline values: CDR1 MNHEY, CDR2 SMNVEV (reference sequence). The CDR3 loop reads CASSRSNEQFF. In DNA form, the CDR3 reads TGTGCCAGCAGCCGCAGCAATGAGCAGTTCTTC.

This clone was seen only a few times. The V call is TRBV6-5, the J call TRBJ2-5; tentative D call: TRBD2 (6 bases). The CDR3 consists of 15 residues. The germline CDR1 and CDR2 sequences are MNHEY and SVGAGI. With 2 bases removed from V and 5 bases from J, the gap between germline ends came to 15 bases. Here the CDR3 reads CASSYLGLFQETQYF. For the CDR3, the DNA is TGTGCCAGCAGTTACCTGGGACTCTTCCAGGAGACCCAGTACTTC.

This sequence joins TRBV18 and TRBJ2-5; D remains ambiguous. This CDR3 has 12 amino acids. V gave up 6 bases and J gave up 8 bases, with 13 bases separating them. The germline V gene encodes CDR1 KGHSH and CDR2 LQKENI. The CDR3 loop is CASSHRRGTQYF. DNA for the CDR3: TGTGCCAGCTCCCACCGTCGTGGAACCCAGTACTTC.

CDR3 loop: CASSWDRAAGANVLTF. The CDR3 nucleotides are TGTGCCAGCAGTTGGGACAGGGCGGCTGGGGCCAACGTCCTGACTTTC. J is TRBJ2-6 and V is TRBV28, with TRBD1 matching over 9 bases. The V gene's germline CDR1 is MDHEN and CDR2 SYDVKM. This CDR3 is built from 16 residues. The J segment lost 2 bases and the V segment lost 4 bases, leaving 3 bases of the junction unmatched.

The chain employs TRBV6-5 and TRBJ2-5, with a tentative D call TRBD2 (6 bases). Trimming left V 2 bases short and J 1 base short, with 14 bases between. The germline V gene has CDR1 MNHEY and CDR2 SVGAGI. The CDR3 sequence is 16 residues long. CDR3 DNA: TGTGCCAGCAGTTACGGAGGGGAGAACCTCCAAGAGACCCAGTACTTC. Translation gives CASSYGGENLQETQYF.

V gene TRBV6-1 combines with J gene TRBJ1-4; D remains ambiguous. The germline gives CDR1 MNHNS, CDR2 SASEGT. Trimming stripped 3 bases from V and 5 bases from J, with 10 bases between. The CDR3 sequence is 14 residues long. The CDR3 DNA is TGTGCCAGCAGTGACCCATGGAGCAATGAAAAACTGTTTTTT. Translating gives CASSDPWSNEKLFF.

The rearrangement links TRBV11-2 to TRBJ2-1, with D unclear. V was clipped by 2 bases and J by 0 bases, with 17 bases between them. The CDR3 loop spans 18 amino acids. Germline lookup yields CDR1 SGHAT and CDR2 FQNNGV. The CDR3 here is CASSLLGDSRFSYNEQFF. The CDR3 region has the DNA TGTGCCAGCAGCTTACTAGGCGACTCAAGATTCTCCTACAATGAGCAGTTCTTC.

The rearrangement links TRBV9 to TRBJ2-5; 9 bases are shared with TRBD2. CDR1 SGDLS and CDR2 YYNGEE come from the germline V gene. Unmatched junction bases numbered 11, after V lost 4 bases and J lost 4 bases. This CDR3 region has 16 residues. The chain's CDR3 is CASSLRVSGRRETQYF. The CDR3 DNA reads TGTGCCAGCAGCCTCCGGGTTAGCGGGAGAAGAGAGACCCAGTACTTC.

This clone was counted between two and nine times. This sequence joins TRBV6-1 and TRBJ2-7; no clear D. The CDR3 consists of 11 residues. V was shortened by 4 bases and J by 3 bases, with 4 bases between the two germline ends. CDR1 is MNHNS and CDR2 is SASEGT in the germline V gene. The CDR3 protein is CASSGYYEQYF. As DNA, the CDR3 is TGTGCCAGCAGTGGGTACTACGAGCAGTACTTC.

This clone was observed a handful of times. The junction departs from the called germline gene at one end, perhaps through a read error. This chain links TRBV19 with TRBJ2-7; D gene uncertain. This CDR3 contains 14 residues. Per the germline V gene, CDR1 is LNHDA and CDR2 is SQIVND (reference sequence). DNA of the CDR3: TGTGCCAGTAGTCTAGACTCTGGTGGCTACGAGCAGTACTTC. Its translation: CASSLDSGGYEQYF.

This clone showed up just a few times. The genes are TRBV4-3 and TRBJ2-1; D remains ambiguous. CDR3 length equals 13 residues. Germline values: CDR1 LGHNA, CDR2 YSLEER. Trimming took off 3 bases at V and 7 bases at J, with 10 bases between the two ends. Here the CDR3 DNA reads TGCGCCAGCAGCCAGGAATGCTGGAATGAGCAGTTCTTC. Protein sequence: CASSQECWNEQFF.

The CDR3 DNA is TGTGCCAGCAGCTTAGGTTCCAGCGGCAGGGAATTTTGGGGAGATACGCAGTATTTT. Protein sequence: CASSLGSSGREFWGDTQYF. The rearrangement uses TRBV11-1 and TRBJ2-3; perhaps D is TRBD1 or TRBD2 (5 bases each). This CDR3 is built from 19 residues. CDR1 is SGHAT, CDR2 FQDESV, per germline (reference sequence). The germline V and J ends were trimmed by 1 base and 5 bases, with 25 bases remaining between them.

The chain links TRBV18 to TRBJ1-1, with 11 bases aligning to TRBD1. The CDR3 runs to 17 residues. The junction had 14 bases not matched to a gene; V was cut back by 4 bases and J by 7 bases. Germline V gene data show CDR1 as KGHSH and CDR2 as LQKENI. The CDR3 here is CASSLQPRDRGYSEAFF. The CDR3 nucleotides are TGTGCCAGCTCACTTCAACCCCGGGACAGGGGGTATAGTGAAGCTTTCTTT.

This rearrangement joins TRBV19 to TRBJ1-1; no reliable D call. Germline CDR1 reads LNHDA; CDR2 reads SQIVND (reference sequence). Trimming cost V 4 bases and J 6 bases, with 15 bases left between them. The CDR3 runs to 14 residues. The CDR3 sequence is CASSNDLEVAEAFF. CDR3 nucleotide sequence: TGTGCCAGTAGTAACGACCTGGAGGTGGCTGAAGCTTTCTTT.

V gene TRBV13 combines with J gene TRBJ2-7; 7 bases align to TRBD2. The CDR3 runs to 16 residues. J gave up 1 base and V 4 bases, and 10 bases lay outside the gene matches. Germline CDR1 and CDR2: PRHDT and FYEKMQ (reference sequence). The CDR3 sequence is CASSSEGGMESYEQYF. For the CDR3, the DNA is TGTGCCAGCAGCTCCGAGGGAGGGATGGAGTCCTACGAGCAGTACTTC.

This clone was recorded once. V gene TRBV4-1 combines with J gene TRBJ2-3; 12 bases match TRBD2. Germline loops: CDR1 MGHRA, CDR2 YSYEKL. This CDR3 comprises 15 residues. Germline trimming cut 4 bases from V and 7 bases from J; bases unmatched to any gene: 6. CDR3 bases: TGCGCCAGCAGCCCCAGACTAGCGGGGGAGCATACGCAGTATTTT. As protein: CASSPRLAGEHTQYF.

This sequence joins TRBV13 and TRBJ2-5; 9 nucleotides agree with TRBD2. The CDR3 is 15 residues long. Trimming cost V 0 bases and J 2 bases; bases outside gene matches: 1. Germline V lookup: CDR1 PRHDT, CDR2 FYEKMQ (reference sequence). The CDR3 region has the DNA TGTGCCAGCAGCTTAGGTCTAGCGGGACAAGAGACCCAGTACTTC. Amino acids: CASSLGLAGQETQYF.